A single sample gave rise to the 21 T cell receptor beta chains below, sequenced in a study of CD8 T cells in ankylosing spondylitis. TCRdb passed the 5' RACE reads through MiXCR, listing each CDR3 protein once. The data contain around 120,000 distinct CDR3 sequences, approximately 25% of them singletons. Sequencing used synovial fluid, either unsorted or a sorted T cell fraction (not recorded which). These receptors all come from a male donor with ankylosing spondylitis.

This chain links TRBV7-8 with TRBJ2-1, with 8 bases aligning to TRBD1. Germline V CDR1 and CDR2: SGHVS, FQNEAQ. This CDR3 has 17 residues. J gave up 0 bases and V 8 bases, and 12 bases lay outside the gene matches. As DNA, the CDR3 is TGTGCCAGCGGAGGGGGACAGGCGGATAGCTCCTACAATGAGCAGTTCTTC. Translated, it gives CASGGGQADSSYNEQFF.

This clonotype was detected only a few times. DNA for the CDR3: TGCAGTGCCGTGAGCACAGATACGCAGTATTTT. Translating it yields CSAVSTDTQYF. The genes are TRBV20-1 and TRBJ2-3; D gene uncertain. In germline, CDR1 is DFQATT, CDR2 SNEGSKA (reference sequence). Trimming removed 6 bases from V and 0 bases from J, with 4 bases in between. This CDR3 comprises 11 residues.

The chain uses TRBV7-9 and TRBJ2-7; weak D call: TRBD2 (6 bases). The CDR3 contains 15 residues. V gave up 8 bases and J gave up 3 bases, with 20 bases separating them. Per the germline V gene, CDR1 is SEHNR and CDR2 is FQNEAQ (reference sequence). The DNA for the CDR3 is TGTGCCAGCTGGGACGGGGGATCCATGGACTACGAGCAGTACTTC. Protein product: CASWDGGSMDYEQYF. Filled out from reference TRBV7-9 and TRBJ2-7, the complete variable domain reads DTGVSQNPRHKITKRGQNVTFRCDPISEHNRLYWYRQTLGQGPEFLTYFQNEAQLEKSRLLSDRFSAERPKGSFSTLEIQRTEQGDSAMYLCASWDGGSMDYEQYFGPGTRLTVT.

The chain employs TRBV15 and TRBJ1-6, with a weak D call TRBD1 (5 bases). The CDR3 is 16 amino acids. V lost 0 bases to trimming and J lost 10 bases, with 16 bases between them. Germline V gene data show CDR1 as LNHNV and CDR2 as YYDKDF (reference sequence). The CDR3 region has the DNA TGTGCCACCAGCAGAGATCCCGGACAATCTGGGTCACCCCTCCACTTT. It translates to CATSRDPGQSGSPLHF.

A few counts support this clonotype. This rearrangement joins TRBV12-3 or TRBV12-4 to TRBJ2-5, with 11 bases fitting TRBD2. Trimming cost V 6 bases and J 6 bases; bases outside gene matches: 9. The CDR3 extends over 15 amino acids. The CDR3 region is CASSPGLAVGKTQYF. In DNA, the CDR3 is TGTGCCAGCAGCCCGGGACTAGCGGTGGGAAAGACCCAGTACTTC.

This clonotype occurred a few times. CDR3 loop: CASGHVSRNEQFF. The CDR3 region has the DNA TGTGCCAGCGGGCATGTATCGAGGAATGAGCAGTTCTTC. V usage is TRBV12-3 or TRBV12-4 and J usage is TRBJ2-1; D is uncertain. The CDR3 runs to 13 residues. V was pared by 8 bases and J by 7 bases, with 15 bases between.

This clonotype has more than one count but fewer than ten. The chain joins TRBV5-1 to TRBJ1-5; D is undetermined. V lost 1 base and J lost 2, with 4 bases in between. The CDR3 length is 13 residues. Germline V gene sequence: CDR1 SGHRS, CDR2 YFSETQ. CDR3 sequence: CASSLIGNQPQHF. DNA of the CDR3: TGCGCCAGCAGCTTGATAGGCAATCAGCCCCAGCATTTT.

The V call is TRBV18, the J call TRBJ2-3; D uncertain. Germline V lookup: CDR1 KGHSH, CDR2 LQKENI. The CDR3 is 16 amino acids. V lost 3 bases, J lost 0 bases, and 13 bases lay in between. The CDR3 spells CASSPTPDTSTDTQYF. As DNA, the CDR3 is TGTGCCAGCTCACCCACTCCCGATACTAGCACAGATACGCAGTATTTT.

The rearrangement uses TRBV21-1 and TRBJ1-1. TRBV21-1 represents a pseudogene. This CDR3 comprises 19 residues. The CDR3 spells CASSKVYSVGGAADDEAFF. The CDR3 DNA sequence: TGTGCCAGCAGCAAAGTATATTCGGTCGGGGGGGCCGCCGATGATGAAGCTTTCTTT.

V gene TRBV20-1 combines with J gene TRBJ1-3; D is uncertain. With 5 bases removed from V and 0 bases from J, the gap between germline ends came to 14 bases. This CDR3 is built from 15 residues. Germline V lookup: CDR1 DFQATT, CDR2 SNEGSKA (reference sequence). In DNA form, the CDR3 reads TGCAGTGCTTCTTTTGGTTTACACTCTGGAAACACCATATATTTT. Amino acid sequence: CSASFGLHSGNTIYF.

This CDR3 reads CASSQASPDEQFF. CDR3 sequence (DNA): TGTGCCAGCAGCCAAGCCAGCCCCGATGAGCAGTTCTTC. The genes are TRBV14 and TRBJ2-1; D not certain. Germline CDR1 is SGHDN and CDR2 is FVKESK. The CDR3 totals 13 residues. With 1 base removed from V and 8 bases from J, the gap between germline ends came to 9 bases.

The gene calls are TRBV19 and TRBJ1-6, with D perhaps TRBD1 (5 bases). Trimming took off 8 bases at V and 7 bases at J, with 33 bases between the two ends. The CDR3 sequence is 20 residues long. Germline V gene lookup returns CDR1 LNHDA and CDR2 SQIVND (reference sequence). The CDR3 spells CASDLGFIKWLGRENSPLHF. The DNA for the CDR3 is TGTGCCAGTGATTTAGGTTTCATCAAATGGTTGGGCAGGGAGAATTCACCCCTCCACTTT.

There are many counts of this clonotype. The CDR3 spells CSVEPVKNYGYTF. The CDR3 DNA follows: TGCAGCGTTGAGCCGGTGAAGAACTATGGCTACACCTTC. This chain links TRBV29-1 with TRBJ1-2; unclear D gene. Germline V gives CDR1 SQVTM, CDR2 ANQGSEA. The CDR3 covers 13 residues. V was trimmed by 3 bases and J by 2 bases, leaving 10 bases between them.

This chain links TRBV20-1 with TRBJ2-3, with 7 positions matching TRBD1. The CDR3 has 14 residues. Trimming removed 3 bases from V and 4 bases from J; junction bases left unmatched: 7. The germline V gene has CDR1 DFQATT and CDR2 SNEGSKA (reference sequence). This chain's CDR3 is CSASQRQGSDTQYF. The CDR3 coding sequence is TGCAGTGCTAGCCAACGACAGGGTTCAGATACGCAGTATTTT.

This clonotype was recorded many times. The rearrangement uses TRBV5-1 and TRBJ2-3, with 10 bases matching TRBD2. This CDR3 spans 15 amino acids. Germline V gene sequence: CDR1 SGHRS, CDR2 YFSETQ. The trim removed 5 bases at V and 2 bases at J, leaving 5 bases unmatched. Here the CDR3 reads CASRRGLATTDTQYF. The CDR3 nucleotides are TGCGCCAGCAGAAGGGGACTAGCGACCACAGATACGCAGTATTTT.

The chain combines TRBV19 with TRBJ2-3; 14 bases agree with TRBD2. Germline-derived CDR1 and CDR2 are LNHDA and SQIVND (reference sequence). V was clipped by 7 bases and J by 5 bases; unmatched bases: 14. There are 18 residues in the CDR3. CDR3 region: CASTPGFLGLAGGDTQYF. CDR3 sequence (DNA): TGTGCCAGTACCCCGGGATTCCTTGGACTAGCGGGAGGAGATACGCAGTATTTT.

J is TRBJ2-2 and V is TRBV6-5, with D tentatively TRBD2 (6 bases). This CDR3 has 17 amino acids. V was clipped by 1 base and J by 1 base, with 13 bases between them. Germline V gene data show CDR1 as MNHEY and CDR2 as SVGAGI. Here the CDR3 reads CASSYFFGGMNTGELFF. CDR3 coding DNA: TGTGCCAGCAGTTACTTCTTTGGGGGGATGAACACCGGGGAGCTGTTTTTT.

The chain carries TRBV10-3 and TRBJ1-2, with TRBD1 matching 7 bases. With V trimmed by 3 bases and J by 6 bases, 10 bases remained unmatched. The CDR3 totals 15 residues. Per the germline V gene, CDR1 is ENHRY and CDR2 is SYGVKD. DNA of the CDR3: TGTGCCATCAGTGAAGAATGGCAGGGGGTAAATGGCTACACCTTC. Translation gives CAISEEWQGVNGYTF.

Only a few counts were recorded for this clonotype. The chain is built from TRBV10-3 and TRBJ1-2; D unresolved. The germline gives CDR1 ENHRY, CDR2 SYGVKD. The CDR3 is made up of 15 amino acids. V was pared by 0 bases and J by 4 bases, with 12 bases between. The DNA of the CDR3 is TGTGCCATCAGTGAGTCGACGGAGGGTGGCTATGGCTACACCTTC. It codes for CAISESTEGGYGYTF.

This clonotype was found many times. This chain connects TRBV10-3 to TRBJ2-2; 7 positions agree with TRBD2. With V trimmed by 8 bases and J by 0 bases, 3 bases remained unmatched. CDR1 and CDR2 from the germline V gene are ENHRY and SYGVKD. CDR3 length: 14 amino acids. Written as DNA, the CDR3 is TGTGCCATCGAGAGCGGGGCGAACACCGGGGAGCTGTTTTTT. This gives the protein CAIESGANTGELFF.

This clonotype was detected a few times. This chain uses TRBV28 with TRBJ1-1; 7 bases align to TRBD1. CDR1 and CDR2 (germline): MDHEN, SYDVKM. The length of the CDR3 is 17 residues. Losses at the gene ends were 5 bases for V and 9 bases for J; bases not matched to a gene: 21. As DNA, the CDR3 is TGTGCCAGCAGTAGGGGGGGGACAGCCCAATCCGGGGGAAAAGCTTTCTTT. Its protein is CASSRGGTAQSGGKAFF.